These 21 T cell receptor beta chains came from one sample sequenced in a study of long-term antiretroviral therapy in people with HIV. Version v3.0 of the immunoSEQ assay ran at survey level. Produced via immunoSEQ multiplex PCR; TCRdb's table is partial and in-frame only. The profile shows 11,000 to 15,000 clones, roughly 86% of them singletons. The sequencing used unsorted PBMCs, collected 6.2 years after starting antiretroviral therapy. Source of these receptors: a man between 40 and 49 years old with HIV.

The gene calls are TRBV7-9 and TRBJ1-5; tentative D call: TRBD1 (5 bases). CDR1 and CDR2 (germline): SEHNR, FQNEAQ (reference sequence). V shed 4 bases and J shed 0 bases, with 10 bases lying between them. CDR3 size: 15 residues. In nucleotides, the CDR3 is TGTGCCAGCAGCTCCTTCGACAGTAGCAATCAGCCCCAGCATTTT. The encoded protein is CASSSFDSSNQPQHF.

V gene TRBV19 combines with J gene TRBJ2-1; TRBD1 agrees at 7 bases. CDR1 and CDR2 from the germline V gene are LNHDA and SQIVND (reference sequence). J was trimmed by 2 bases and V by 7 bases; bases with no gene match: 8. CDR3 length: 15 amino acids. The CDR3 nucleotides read TGTGCCAGTACCAACGACAGGGACCCCTACAATGAGCAGTTCTTC. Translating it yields CASTNDRDPYNEQFF.

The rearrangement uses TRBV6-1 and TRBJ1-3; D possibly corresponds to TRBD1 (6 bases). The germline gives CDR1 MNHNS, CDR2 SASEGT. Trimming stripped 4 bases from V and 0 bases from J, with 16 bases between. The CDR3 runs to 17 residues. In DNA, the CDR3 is TGTGCCAGCAGTGGCACCCTGACAGGATACTCTGGAAACACCATATATTTT. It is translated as CASSGTLTGYSGNTIYF.

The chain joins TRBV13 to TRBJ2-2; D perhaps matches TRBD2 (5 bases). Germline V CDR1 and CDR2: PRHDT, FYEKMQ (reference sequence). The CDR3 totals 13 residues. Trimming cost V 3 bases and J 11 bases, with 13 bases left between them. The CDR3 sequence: CASSLEERGELFF. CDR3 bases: TGTGCCAGCAGCTTGGAGGAGCGAGGCGAGCTGTTTTTT.

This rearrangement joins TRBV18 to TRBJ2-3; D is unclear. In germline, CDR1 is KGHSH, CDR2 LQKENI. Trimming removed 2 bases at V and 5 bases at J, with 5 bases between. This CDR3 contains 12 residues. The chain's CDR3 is CASSPTGDTQYF. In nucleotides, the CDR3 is TGTGCCAGCTCACCAACTGGAGATACGCAGTATTTT. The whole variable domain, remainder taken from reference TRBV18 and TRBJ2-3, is NAGVMQNPRHLVRRRGQEARLRCSPMKGHSHVYWYRQLPEEGLKFMVYLQKENIIDESGMPKERFSAEFPKEGPSILRIQQVVRGDSAAYFCASSPTGDTQYFGPGTRLTVL.

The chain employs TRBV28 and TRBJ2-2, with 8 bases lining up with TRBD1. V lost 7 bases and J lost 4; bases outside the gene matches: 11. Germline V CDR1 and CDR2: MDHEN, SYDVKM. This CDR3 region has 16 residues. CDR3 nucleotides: TGTGCCAGCATTGCCTCAGGCAGGGGGCGCACCGGGGAGCTGTTTTTT. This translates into CASIASGRGRTGELFF.

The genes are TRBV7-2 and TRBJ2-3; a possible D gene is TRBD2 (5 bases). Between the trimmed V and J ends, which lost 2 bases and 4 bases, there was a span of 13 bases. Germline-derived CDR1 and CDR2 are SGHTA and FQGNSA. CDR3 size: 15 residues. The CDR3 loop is CASSLNSGGADTQYF. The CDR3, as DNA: TGTGCCAGCAGCTTAAACTCTGGAGGAGCAGATACGCAGTATTTT.

The CDR3 protein is CASSISRADTQYF. DNA of the CDR3: TGTGCCAGTAGTATATCGCGGGCCGATACGCAGTATTTT. V gene TRBV19 combines with J gene TRBJ2-3; D perhaps matches TRBD2 (5 bases). Germline CDR1 LNHDA, CDR2 SQIVND (reference sequence). The CDR3 contains 13 residues. Trimming shortened V by 2 bases and J by 6 bases, and 9 bases separated the two germline ends.

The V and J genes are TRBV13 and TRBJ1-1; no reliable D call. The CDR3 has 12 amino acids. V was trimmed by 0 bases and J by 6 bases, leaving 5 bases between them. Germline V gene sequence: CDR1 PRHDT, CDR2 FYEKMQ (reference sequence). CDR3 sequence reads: CASSLGYAEAFF. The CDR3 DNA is TGTGCCAGCAGCTTAGGTTACGCTGAAGCTTTCTTT.

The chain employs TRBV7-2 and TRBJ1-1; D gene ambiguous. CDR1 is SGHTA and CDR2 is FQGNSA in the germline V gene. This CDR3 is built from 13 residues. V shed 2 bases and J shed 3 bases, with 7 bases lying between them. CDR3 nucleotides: TGTGCCAGCAGCTTACGGAGGGACACTGAAGCTTTCTTT. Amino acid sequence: CASSLRRDTEAFF.

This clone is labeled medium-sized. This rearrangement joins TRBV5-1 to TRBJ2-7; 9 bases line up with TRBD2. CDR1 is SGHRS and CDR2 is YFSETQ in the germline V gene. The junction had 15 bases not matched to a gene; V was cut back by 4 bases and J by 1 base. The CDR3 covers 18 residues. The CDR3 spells CASSPGRGPGLASYEQYF. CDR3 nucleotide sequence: TGCGCCAGCAGCCCCGGCCGGGGCCCGGGACTAGCATCCTACGAGCAGTACTTC.

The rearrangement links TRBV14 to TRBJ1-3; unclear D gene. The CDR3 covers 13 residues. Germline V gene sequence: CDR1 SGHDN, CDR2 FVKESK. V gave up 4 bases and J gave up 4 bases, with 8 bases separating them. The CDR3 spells CASSPVRGNTIYF. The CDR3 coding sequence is TGTGCCAGCAGCCCCGTTCGCGGAAACACCATATATTTT.

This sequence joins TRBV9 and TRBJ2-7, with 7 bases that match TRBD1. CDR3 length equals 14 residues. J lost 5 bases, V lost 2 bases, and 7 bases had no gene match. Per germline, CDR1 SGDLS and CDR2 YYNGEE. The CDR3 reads CASSVTGAGDEQYF. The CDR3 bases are TGTGCCAGCAGCGTTACAGGGGCAGGCGACGAGCAGTACTTC.

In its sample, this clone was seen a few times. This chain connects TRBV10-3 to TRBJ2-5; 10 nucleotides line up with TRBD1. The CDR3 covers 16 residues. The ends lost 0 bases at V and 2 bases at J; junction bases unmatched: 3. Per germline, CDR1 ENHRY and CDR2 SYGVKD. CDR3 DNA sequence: TGTGCCATCAGTGAGTCCCTGGGACAGGGGCAAGAGACCCAGTACTTC. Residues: CAISESLGQGQETQYF.

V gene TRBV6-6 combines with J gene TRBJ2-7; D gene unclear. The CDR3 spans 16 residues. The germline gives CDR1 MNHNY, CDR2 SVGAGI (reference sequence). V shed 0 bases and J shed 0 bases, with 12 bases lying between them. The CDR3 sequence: CASSYSVGRISYEQYF. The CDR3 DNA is TGTGCCAGCAGTTACTCCGTGGGAAGAATCTCCTACGAGCAGTACTTC.

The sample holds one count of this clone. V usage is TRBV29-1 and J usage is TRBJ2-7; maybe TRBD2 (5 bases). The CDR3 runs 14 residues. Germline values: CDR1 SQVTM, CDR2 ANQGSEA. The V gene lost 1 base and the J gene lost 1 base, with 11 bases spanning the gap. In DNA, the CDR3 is TGCAGCGTTGAAGGGGGAGATACGTCCTACGAGCAGTACTTC. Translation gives CSVEGGDTSYEQYF.

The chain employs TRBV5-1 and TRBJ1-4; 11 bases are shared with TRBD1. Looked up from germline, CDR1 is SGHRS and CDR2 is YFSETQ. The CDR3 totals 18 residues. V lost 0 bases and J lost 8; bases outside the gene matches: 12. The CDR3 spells CASSLGADRGRKGEKLFF. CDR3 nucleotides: TGCGCCAGCAGCTTGGGAGCGGACAGGGGGCGGAAGGGAGAAAAACTGTTTTTT.

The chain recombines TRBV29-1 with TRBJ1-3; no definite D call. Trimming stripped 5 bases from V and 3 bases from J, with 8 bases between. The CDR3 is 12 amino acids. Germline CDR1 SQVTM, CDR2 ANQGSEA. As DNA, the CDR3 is TGCAGCGTTAGCAACTTTGGAAACACCATATATTTT. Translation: CSVSNFGNTIYF.

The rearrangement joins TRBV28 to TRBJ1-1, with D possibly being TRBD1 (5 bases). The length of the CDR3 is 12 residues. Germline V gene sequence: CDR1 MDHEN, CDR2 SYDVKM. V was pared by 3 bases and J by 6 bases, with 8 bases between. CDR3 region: CASSLWGSEAFF. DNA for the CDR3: TGTGCCAGCAGTTTGTGGGGCTCTGAAGCTTTCTTT.

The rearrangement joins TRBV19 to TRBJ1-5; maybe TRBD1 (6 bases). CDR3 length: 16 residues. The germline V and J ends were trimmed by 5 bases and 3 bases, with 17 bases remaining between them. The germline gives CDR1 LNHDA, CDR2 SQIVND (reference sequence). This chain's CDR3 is CASSSGQFNINQPQHF. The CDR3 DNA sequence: TGTGCCAGTAGTTCAGGACAGTTTAATATCAATCAGCCCCAGCATTTT.

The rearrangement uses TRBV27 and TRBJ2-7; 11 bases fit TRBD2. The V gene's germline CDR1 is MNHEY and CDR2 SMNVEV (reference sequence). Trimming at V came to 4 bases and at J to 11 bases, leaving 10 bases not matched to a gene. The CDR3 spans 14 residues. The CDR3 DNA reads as TGTGCCAGCAGTTCACTAGCGGGAGAGGGGGAGAAGTACTTC. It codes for CASSSLAGEGEKYF.